What follows describes a single TCR beta chain. Its specificity is not known. Primed by a sample-barcoded 5' primer and a J-beta primer mix, a second PCR proceeded for 7 to 11 cycles. TCRdb ran MiXCR on the 5' RACE reads and lists one entry per CDR3 protein. This sample yields 790,000 or so distinct CDR3 sequences, of which approximately 53% are seen a single time; 20% to 30% belongs to the top ten. This record belongs to a study of blood T cells in healthy people across ages. General observations from the study: The long-lived group displayed more naive CD4+ cells, plus higher diversity, than the aged donors did.

Germline assignment: CDR1 MNHNS and CDR2 SASEGT. Between the trimmed V and J ends, which lost 5 bases and 1 base, there was a span of 15 bases. This CDR3 has 17 residues. The draw of peripheral blood yielded roughly 9.1 milliliters from each donor. The source material was blood. The chain links TRBV6-1 to TRBJ2-6; D may correspond to TRBD1 or TRBD2 (6 bases each). This TCR derives from a man between 35 and 55 years old in good health. The CDR3 region has the DNA TGTGCCAGCAGTCGGAGGGGACAAACATCTGGGGCCAACGTCCTGACTTTC. Translation: CASSRRGQTSGANVLTF.